Given below is one T cell receptor (beta chain) in context. This clone appeared a few times. Its antigen is currently not known. Base quality data are lacking; no much larger clone is found one base away. This sample stems from a study of blood T cell repertoires in COVID-19 (dated by TCRdb to 2019 to 2021). In the study overall: Samples covering the acute and convalescent phases of COVID-19 were provided by collaborators in the United States, Italy and Spain. The material from the prospective study consisted of cDNA or gDNA derived from T cells, B-cell-depleted T cells, or PBMCs. Deeply sampled blood TCRbeta repertoires from subjects exposed to, actively infected with, or recovered from COVID-19 were included in the dataset. The repertoires were released in a freely available public database meant as a resource for research on the immune response to SARS-CoV-2. The samples were drawn from the first 160 participants of the ongoing ImmuneRACE study and from more than 1,000 subjects provided by 6 global collaborators. A de-identified subject ID, COVID-19 status, age in years and sex were almost always included in the sample metadata. Where available, HLA class I and class II types were obtained from metadata supplied by the sample provider rather than from assay-based typing. Study-wide conclusions, independent of this receptor: The amount of clinical and demographic metadata varied by source and participant and was provided uncurated.

Each collaborating institution followed its own protocols to collect whole blood in K2EDTA tubes. Collaborator samples were shipped for TCRbeta analysis as frozen whole blood, isolated PBMCs, or DNA extracted from either sample type. Trimming leaves V shorter by 6 bases and J shorter by 3 bases, with the junction holding 9 bases beyond the gene matches. CDR3 length: 16 amino acids, cysteine to phenylalanine. Solely the CDR3 DNA is kept, with 48 bases framed from the first base. CDR1 SNHLY and CDR2 FYNNEI were looked up in the germline V gene. The immunoSEQ Assay, a bias-controlled multiplex PCR, was used to amplify TCRbeta CDR3 regions from genomic DNA. The paper's data handling went like this. Nucleated cell counts per sample were estimated from amplification of reference gene primers within the assay. Sequence reads were collapsed and filtered to measure the absolute abundance of every unique TCRbeta CDR3 rearrangement. For each sample, productive Simpson clonality was calculated as the square root of Simpson's diversity index across productive rearrangements. TCRdb mirrors the immuneACCESS table, restricted to in-frame sequences. Some clones are absent from its copies; in checked studies, under half trace to an unresolved V gene, and the reason for the others is unknown. That table gives V, J and clone size, and the DNA gave D and trimming. Within this sample are some 54,000 clones, with about four fifths of them counted one time only. The leading ten clones occupy about 2% of the sample.

This chain joins TRBV2 to TRBJ1-5; 9 bases in between match TRBD1. The sequenced sample consisted of peripheral blood. The sequence was collected from a woman aged 60 to 75 with acute or convalescent COVID-19. At the DNA level, the sequence is TGTGCCAGCAGGGAACAGGGGGCTGGTCTCAATCAGCCCCAGCATTTT. Its translation reads: CASREQGAGLNQPQHF.